This entry lists 30 T cell receptor beta chains sequenced from one sample in a study of neurological immune-mediated disorders. TCRdb itself ran the 5' RACE reads through MiXCR, one entry per CDR3 protein. The sample contains 40,000 to 50,000 distinct CDR3 sequences, about 9.3% of which appear only once. The sample comprised PBMCs. The receptor source for this set is a middle-aged woman with HTLV-1-associated myelopathy (HAM/TSP).

This clonotype was seen ten or more times. This chain uses TRBV11-3 with TRBJ1-6; D unclear. Germline CDR1 is SGHNT and CDR2 is YENEEA. The CDR3 spans 15 residues. Between the trimmed V and J ends, which lost 0 bases and 10 bases, there was a span of 13 bases. The CDR3 is CASSLDEVGTSPLHF. The CDR3 region has the DNA TGTGCCAGCAGCTTAGATGAAGTGGGAACCTCACCCCTCCACTTT.

This rearrangement joins TRBV5-6 to TRBJ2-3; D might be TRBD2 (5 bases). Germline V gene data show CDR1 as SGHDT and CDR2 as YYEEEE. Trimming shortened V by 0 bases and J by 3 bases, and 11 bases separated the two germline ends. The CDR3 runs to 15 residues. CDR3 nucleotides: TGTGCCAGCAGCTTGGCCAGTGGAGGAACAGATACGCAGTATTTT. As protein: CASSLASGGTDTQYF.

This clonotype was detected ten times or more. The chain combines TRBV6-5 with TRBJ2-1; D unresolved. This CDR3 contains 11 residues. CDR1 and CDR2 (germline): MNHEY, SVGAGI. With 8 bases removed from V and 5 bases from J, the gap between germline ends came to 7 bases. Here the CDR3 reads CASGRDNEQFF. Written as DNA, the CDR3 is TGTGCCAGCGGGCGTGACAATGAGCAGTTCTTC.

This clonotype has ten or more counts. DNA for the CDR3: TGCAGTGCTAGAGGTTCCGCCACGTGGAACACCGGGGAGCTGTTTTTT. This translates into CSARGSATWNTGELFF. The chain couples TRBV20-1 to TRBJ2-2; D remains ambiguous. Trimming cost V 1 base and J 1 base, with 13 bases left between them. The CDR3 runs 16 residues. Germline-derived CDR1 and CDR2 are DFQATT and SNEGSKA (reference sequence).

At least ten counts were recorded for this clonotype. The V gene is TRBV27, the J gene TRBJ2-2; D unresolved. Trimming pared 2 bases from V and 3 bases from J, leaving 7 bases between. The germline CDR1 and CDR2 sequences are MNHEY and SMNVEV (reference sequence). The CDR3 is made up of 14 amino acids. For the CDR3, the DNA is TGTGCCAGCAGTTTACGCCAGTACACCGGGGAGCTGTTTTTT. This gives the protein CASSLRQYTGELFF.

This clonotype was counted between two and nine times. V usage is TRBV12-3 or TRBV12-4 and J usage is TRBJ2-7; D gene unclear. V shed 3 bases and J shed 7 bases, with 7 bases lying between them. This CDR3 is 11 amino acids long. The CDR3, as DNA: TGTGCCAGCAGTTTCCTTCATGAGCAGTACTTC. It encodes CASSFLHEQYF.

This clonotype has a count of ten or more. The rearrangement uses TRBV20-1 and TRBJ1-6, with D tentatively TRBD1 (6 bases). The length of the CDR3 is 14 residues. Germline-derived CDR1 and CDR2 are DFQATT and SNEGSKA (reference sequence). Between the trimmed V and J ends, which lost 2 bases and 8 bases, there was a span of 13 bases. The CDR3 region has the DNA TGCAGTGCTAGACGCCAGGGGCGCGATTCACCCCTCCACTTT. Translation gives CSARRQGRDSPLHF.

This clonotype was picked up many times. The J gene is TRBJ1-4, the V gene TRBV5-5; 7 bases map to TRBD1. Germline CDR1 is SGHKS and CDR2 is YYEKEE (reference sequence). Unmatched junction bases numbered 8, after V lost 4 bases and J lost 8 bases. There are 14 residues in the CDR3. CDR3 in DNA: TGTGCCAGCAGCAATAAACAGGGGCGAGAAAAACTGTTTTTT. Translation: CASSNKQGREKLFF.

In the case of this clonotype: Possible read error: a much larger clone is one base away. The chain joins TRBV6-2 or TRBV6-3 to TRBJ2-3, with 10 bases matching TRBD1. Germline lookup yields CDR1 MNHEY and CDR2 SVGEGT. The CDR3 loop spans 17 amino acids. V lost 10 bases to trimming and J lost 5 bases; unmatched junction nucleotides: 18. The CDR3 DNA is TGTGCCATCAGCCGCAGACAGGGGGCTGGCTTCATAGATACGCAGTATTTT. Translated: CAISRRQGAGFIDTQYF.

This clonotype was recorded many times. V gene TRBV6-2 or TRBV6-3 combines with J gene TRBJ2-7; 7 bases line up with TRBD1. The CDR3 length is 12 residues. Unmatched junction bases numbered 4, after V lost 6 bases and J lost 5 bases. CDR1 MNHEY and CDR2 SVGEGT come from the germline V gene. The CDR3 spells CASRGQVDEQYF. CDR3 sequence (DNA): TGTGCCAGCAGAGGACAGGTCGACGAGCAGTACTTC.

This clonotype was seen ten or more times. The V call is TRBV12-3 or TRBV12-4, the J call TRBJ1-6, with 8 bases aligning to TRBD1. The CDR3 has 14 residues. Trimming removed 3 bases from V and 9 bases from J; junction bases left unmatched: 4. CDR3 sequence reads: CASSLTGEGSPLHF. CDR3 sequence (DNA): TGTGCCAGCAGTTTGACAGGGGAAGGTTCACCCCTCCACTTT.

This clonotype has a count of ten or more. The CDR3 DNA sequence: TGTGCCAGCAGCTTAGTCGGTAGGGGGGCAACAGATACGCAGTATTTT. This sequence encodes CASSLVGRGATDTQYF. The chain recombines TRBV7-2 with TRBJ2-3; D tentatively reads TRBD1 or TRBD2 (6 bases each). This CDR3 contains 16 residues. The V end lost 1 base, the J end lost 3 bases, and 14 bases lay between the germline ends. CDR1 and CDR2 from the germline V gene are SGHTA and FQGNSA.

Ten or more counts support this clonotype. The chain combines TRBV3-1 with TRBJ2-7; D is possibly TRBD2 (7 bases). Trimming cost V 5 bases and J 2 bases, with 16 bases left between them. CDR3 size: 15 residues. Per the germline V gene, CDR1 is LGHDT and CDR2 is YNNKEL (reference sequence). The CDR3 DNA sequence: TGTGCCAGCAGCTTCCGGGGGGCGAAAACCTACGAGCAGTACTTC. Protein product: CASSFRGAKTYEQYF.

The rearrangement joins TRBV14 to TRBJ2-3; 10 nucleotides match TRBD2. CDR1 SGHDN and CDR2 FVKESK come from the germline V gene. The CDR3 runs to 17 residues. Trimming removed 1 base from V and 6 bases from J; junction bases left unmatched: 10. The CDR3 here is CASSQGSTSGNRDTQYF. CDR3 sequence (DNA): TGTGCCAGCAGCCAAGGGTCCACTAGCGGGAACCGGGATACGCAGTATTTT.

The table lists this clonotype with many counts. The V gene is TRBV3-1, the J gene TRBJ2-1; 7 bases agree with TRBD1. This CDR3 spans 15 amino acids. Germline assignment: CDR1 LGHDT and CDR2 YNNKEL (reference sequence). V was pared by 1 base and J by 2 bases, with 2 bases of the junction left unmatched. CDR3 sequence reads: CASSQGQGPYNEQFF. The CDR3 coding sequence is TGTGCCAGCAGCCAAGGACAGGGCCCCTACAATGAGCAGTTCTTC.

This clonotype was picked up many times. The DNA of the CDR3 is TGTGCCAGCAGCTCTGGGACAGGGGCTCTCTACAATGAGCAGTTCTTC. Amino acids: CASSSGTGALYNEQFF. The V and J genes are TRBV5-6 and TRBJ2-1; 10 nucleotides agree with TRBD1. In germline, CDR1 is SGHDT, CDR2 YYEEEE. The CDR3 has 16 residues. After removal of 3 bases from V and 3 bases from J, the junction contained 6 bases not matched to a gene.

There are many counts of this clonotype. The chain recombines TRBV19 with TRBJ1-1, with unresolved D. Germline V gives CDR1 LNHDA, CDR2 SQIVND (reference sequence). Trimming removed 6 bases at V and 0 bases at J, with 20 bases between. CDR3 length equals 17 residues. The CDR3 region has the DNA TGTGCCAGTAGCCATCGGGTGACAACGACGATGAACACTGAAGCTTTCTTT. Encoded protein: CASSHRVTTTMNTEAFF.

This clonotype was detected many times. This chain links TRBV10-1 with TRBJ1-5; a possible D gene is TRBD1 (6 bases). Germline V lookup: CDR1 WNHNN, CDR2 SYGVQD (reference sequence). The germline V and J ends were trimmed by 0 bases and 1 base, with 16 bases remaining between them. The CDR3 has 18 amino acids. The CDR3 DNA follows: TGCGCCAGCAGTGAGTCTAAAGGGGCAGGGGCGAGCAATCAGCCCCAGCATTTT. It translates to CASSESKGAGASNQPQHF.

The sample holds many counts of this clonotype. The CDR3 coding sequence is TGCGCCAGCAGCCTCGCGGGCCAGAGCTCCTACAATGAGCAGTTCTTC. Protein: CASSLAGQSSYNEQFF. The chain joins TRBV5-1 to TRBJ2-1; weak D call: TRBD2 (5 bases). V dropped 4 bases and J dropped 0 bases, with 14 bases sitting between them. Germline V gene data show CDR1 as SGHRS and CDR2 as YFSETQ. CDR3 length: 16 amino acids.

This clonotype was seen at least ten times. The genes are TRBV20-1 and TRBJ2-6; D is uncertain. V lost 6 bases and J 2 bases, leaving 8 bases between the germline ends. Per germline, CDR1 DFQATT and CDR2 SNEGSKA (reference sequence). The CDR3 runs 13 residues. The CDR3 region has the DNA TGCAGTGCCCTTACCCCTGGGGCCAACGTCCTGACTTTC. Translating gives CSALTPGANVLTF.

CDR3 protein: CVSSHGEGANNEQFF. CDR3 bases: TGTGTCAGTAGTCATGGGGAGGGGGCGAATAATGAGCAGTTCTTC. This chain links TRBV12-3 or TRBV12-4 with TRBJ2-1; D could derive from TRBD1 or TRBD2 (7 bases each). The length of the CDR3 is 15 residues.

This clonotype was detected a few times. The genes are TRBV9 and TRBJ2-3; the match to TRBD2 covers 15 bases. The V gene's germline CDR1 is SGDLS and CDR2 YYNGEE. J lost 4 bases, V lost 3 bases, and 0 bases had no gene match. The CDR3 extends over 15 amino acids. This CDR3 is CASSGTSGGADTQYF. In DNA form, the CDR3 reads TGTGCCAGCAGCGGGACTAGCGGGGGGGCAGATACGCAGTATTTT.

This clonotype was counted ten times or more. J is TRBJ2-2 and V is TRBV12-3 or TRBV12-4, with D perhaps matching TRBD2 (5 bases). Between the trimmed V and J ends, which lost 5 bases and 6 bases, there was a span of 7 bases. CDR3 length: 12 residues. The CDR3 sequence is CASSTRAGELFF. The CDR3 coding sequence is TGTGCCAGCAGTACGAGGGCCGGGGAGCTGTTTTTT.

Only a few counts were recorded for this clonotype. The chain is built from TRBV6-5 and TRBJ2-3; D is perhaps TRBD1 (6 bases). Per the germline V gene, CDR1 is MNHEY and CDR2 is SVGAGI. CDR3 length: 15 amino acids. V lost 5 bases to trimming and J lost 2 bases, with 14 bases between them. The CDR3 sequence is CASSTQGVLTDTQYF. DNA of the CDR3: TGTGCCAGCAGTACACAGGGCGTACTCACAGATACGCAGTATTTT.

The sample holds many counts of this clonotype. This sequence joins TRBV29-1 and TRBJ2-7; 7 nucleotides align to TRBD1. Germline trimming cut 7 bases from V and 2 bases from J; bases unmatched to any gene: 11. The CDR3 is made up of 14 amino acids. The germline V gene has CDR1 SQVTM and CDR2 ANQGSEA. The chain's CDR3 is CSASTGTAPYEQYF. The CDR3 coding sequence is TGCAGCGCTAGTACCGGGACAGCCCCCTACGAGCAGTACTTC.

The table lists this clonotype with many counts. The chain uses TRBV7-2 and TRBJ2-1; D may be TRBD2 (6 bases). There are 15 residues in the CDR3. In germline, CDR1 is SGHTA, CDR2 FQGNSA. V shed 5 bases and J shed 9 bases, with 20 bases lying between them. CDR3 in amino acids: CASSAQTWGVGEQFF. CDR3 nucleotides: TGTGCCAGCAGCGCGCAGACGTGGGGGGTAGGTGAGCAGTTCTTC.

This clonotype was counted at least ten times. The chain recombines TRBV19 with TRBJ2-1; perhaps D is TRBD1 or TRBD2 (6 bases each). The CDR3 has 14 amino acids. Trimming pared 7 bases from V and 7 bases from J, leaving 17 bases between. Germline assignment: CDR1 LNHDA and CDR2 SQIVND (reference sequence). The DNA of the CDR3 is TGTGCCAGTATCCCCCGGGGGCCCCGGAATGAGCAGTTCTTC. Residues: CASIPRGPRNEQFF.

This clonotype was counted at least ten times. The chain recombines TRBV4-3 with TRBJ2-5; the match to TRBD1 covers 8 bases. J was trimmed by 1 base and V by 4 bases; bases with no gene match: 11. This CDR3 region has 17 residues. In germline, CDR1 is LGHNA, CDR2 YSLEER. CDR3 protein: CASSPTTGQAVQETQYF. The CDR3 nucleotides read TGCGCCAGCAGCCCAACTACGGGACAGGCTGTCCAAGAGACCCAGTACTTC.

Regarding this clonotype: Possible read error: a much larger clone is one base away. The chain uses TRBV7-2 and TRBJ1-2; D uncertain. Germline V gives CDR1 SGHTA, CDR2 FQGNSA. This CDR3 is 12 amino acids long. Trimming left V 1 base short and J 9 bases short, with 9 bases between. CDR3 nucleotides: TGTGCCAGCAGCTTAGGGGCATTGTGCTACACCTTC. Amino acids: CASSLGALCYTF. The full variable domain, with the rest looked up from reference TRBV7-2 and TRBJ1-2, is GAGVSQSPSNKVTEKGKDVELRCDPISGHTALYWYRQSLGQGLEFLIYFQGNSAPDKSGLPSDRFSAERTGGSVSTLTIQRTQQEDSAVYLCASSLGALCYTFGSGTRLTVV.

This clonotype appeared many times. The CDR3 sequence: CASSFSRGGADTQYF. The CDR3 DNA reads TGTGCCAGCAGCTTTTCTCGCGGGGGGGCAGATACGCAGTATTTT. This chain links TRBV5-8 with TRBJ2-3; 9 nucleotides agree with TRBD2. The CDR3 loop spans 15 amino acids. CDR1 and CDR2 from the germline V gene are SGHTS and YDEGEE. The V gene end was trimmed by 2 bases and the J gene end by 4 bases; junction bases not matched to a gene: 5.